These 18 T cell receptor beta chains came from one sample sequenced in a study of T cell repertoires in cytomegalovirus infection. The antigens of these receptors remain unknown. TCRdb redid the calling of the reads with MiXCR, one entry per CDR3 protein. Altogether approximately 1,000,000 distinct CDR3 sequences are present, around 31% being singletons, with the ten largest covering around 15%. The sample was cultured CD8+ T cells from PBMCs, taken from culture after CMV antigen stimulation. These receptors were taken from a human donor in good health (CMV status not recorded). Some clones in this sample may be carry-over from other donors' samples.

The chain combines TRBV27 with TRBJ2-1, with D unresolved. Trimming left V 1 base short and J 5 bases short, with 3 bases between. CDR1 and CDR2 (germline): MNHEY, SMNVEV (reference sequence). CDR3 length equals 12 residues. The CDR3 loop is CASSLYNNEQFF. The CDR3 DNA reads as TGTGCCAGCAGTTTATATAACAATGAGCAGTTCTTC.

The chain employs TRBV5-4 and TRBJ2-3; possible D gene TRBD2, 6 bases. Trimming pared 3 bases from V and 2 bases from J, leaving 13 bases between. Germline CDR1 is SGHNT and CDR2 is YYREEE (reference sequence). CDR3 length equals 15 residues. The CDR3 DNA follows: TGTGCCAGCAGCTCTGGAGGAGGGACCACAGATACGCAGTATTTT. Protein: CASSSGGGTTDTQYF.

This chain joins TRBV10-3 and TRBJ2-1; the match to TRBD2 covers 9 bases. Germline V CDR1 and CDR2: ENHRY, SYGVKD. This CDR3 contains 17 residues. Germline trimming cut 3 bases from V and 6 bases from J; bases unmatched to any gene: 12. CDR3 bases: TGTGCCATCAGTGACTTGGTTCGGCGGGGGGGCCCCAATGAGCAGTTCTTC. This codes for CAISDLVRRGGPNEQFF.

The chain has TRBV5-4 and TRBJ2-1, with TRBD1 identical over 9 bases. CDR1 SGHNT and CDR2 YYREEE come from the germline V gene (reference sequence). The CDR3 runs to 16 residues. V shed 2 bases and J 4 bases; nucleotides not matched to a gene: 7. The CDR3 loop reads CASSFMGQGGYNEQFF. Here the CDR3 DNA reads TGTGCCAGCAGCTTCATGGGACAGGGAGGTTACAATGAGCAGTTCTTC.

This rearrangement joins TRBV5-5 to TRBJ2-1; unclear D gene. The CDR3 totals 13 residues. CDR1 and CDR2 from the germline V gene are SGHKS and YYEKEE (reference sequence). V dropped 2 bases and J dropped 6 bases, with 9 bases sitting between them. DNA of the CDR3: TGTGCCAGCAGCTTAAGACCCACCAATGAGCAGTTCTTC. The encoded protein is CASSLRPTNEQFF.

The J gene is TRBJ2-7, the V gene TRBV10-3; D gene unclear. CDR3 length equals 12 residues. In germline, CDR1 is ENHRY, CDR2 SYGVKD. V shed 3 bases and J shed 6 bases, with 9 bases lying between them. CDR3 region: CAISEGHREQYV. The CDR3 bases are TGTGCCATCAGTGAAGGCCATCGCGAGCAGTACGTC.

Comments on this clonotype: Sequence at one end of the junction differs from germline and may be a read error. The genes are TRBV19 and TRBJ2-1, with D hard to call. The CDR3 consists of 14 residues. From germline, CDR1 is LNHDA and CDR2 SQIVND (reference sequence). CDR3 sequence (DNA): TGTACCAGTAGTATTGGCGGTCCCTACAATGAGCAGTTCTTC. It yields the protein CTSSIGGPYNEQFF. Filled out from reference TRBV19 and TRBJ2-1, the complete variable domain reads DGGITQSPKYLFRKEGQNVTLSCEQNLNHDAMYWYRQDPGQGLRLIYYSQIVNDFQKGDIAEGYSVSREKKESFPLTVTSAQKNPTAFYLCTSSIGGPYNEQFFGPGTRLTVL.

This clonotype was counted many times. The rearrangement links TRBV12-3 or TRBV12-4 to TRBJ1-4; D unresolved. The CDR3 runs 16 residues. Trimming removed 1 base from V and 0 bases from J, with 9 bases in between. In DNA form, the CDR3 reads TGTGCCAGCAGTTTAGGGTGGGCCCCAACTAATGAAAAACTGTTTTTT. Protein: CASSLGWAPTNEKLFF.

The V gene is TRBV5-4, the J gene TRBJ2-2; D is undetermined. Trimming pared 0 bases from V and 4 bases from J, leaving 10 bases between. Germline values: CDR1 SGHNT, CDR2 YYREEE (reference sequence). This CDR3 region has 15 residues. DNA for the CDR3: TGTGCCAGCAGCTTGGGACTGATACCCACCGGGGAGCTGTTTTTT. Amino acids: CASSLGLIPTGELFF.

This rearrangement joins TRBV4-1 to TRBJ2-1; TRBD2 matches 7 bases. The V and J ends lost 0 bases and 3 bases, in that order; junction bases with no gene match: 5. The CDR3 covers 16 residues. In germline, CDR1 is MGHRA, CDR2 YSYEKL. CDR3 amino acids: CASSQDGLGIYNEQFF. The CDR3 DNA sequence: TGCGCCAGCAGCCAAGATGGACTAGGGATCTACAATGAGCAGTTCTTC.

The V gene is TRBV28, the J gene TRBJ2-5; D possibly corresponds to TRBD2 (6 bases). Germline CDR1 reads MDHEN; CDR2 reads SYDVKM. The CDR3 contains 16 residues. V lost 2 bases and J 3 bases, leaving 16 bases between the germline ends. CDR3 residues: CASSLSGYLGEETQYF. The CDR3 region has the DNA TGTGCCAGCAGTTTAAGCGGGTACCTGGGGGAAGAGACCCAGTACTTC.

Comments on this clonotype: A much larger clonotype is one base distant, so this may be a read error. The chain links TRBV7-2 to TRBJ2-1; 9 bases fit TRBD2. Trimming at V came to 0 bases and at J to 8 bases, leaving 2 bases not matched to a gene. This CDR3 has 14 amino acids. The V gene's germline CDR1 is SGHTA and CDR2 FQGNSA. The CDR3 here is CASSLARLADEQFF. DNA of the CDR3: TGTGCCAGCAGCTTAGCGAGACTAGCGGATGAGCAGTTCTTC.

The CDR3 loop reads CSARVGYVLHF. In nucleotides, the CDR3 is TGCAGTGCTAGAGTAGGGTATGTCCTCCACTTT. The chain joins TRBV20-1 to TRBJ1-6; D not resolved. This CDR3 has 11 amino acids. Germline loops: CDR1 DFQATT, CDR2 SNEGSKA (reference sequence). Deletions cut 1 base from V and 15 bases from J, with 10 bases between.

The chain joins TRBV25-1 to TRBJ2-1, with D perhaps TRBD1 or TRBD2 (5 bases each). The CDR3 has 15 residues. Germline values: CDR1 MGHDK, CDR2 SYGVNS. V was shortened by 3 bases and J by 5 bases, with 14 bases between the two germline ends. CDR3 DNA: TGTGCCAGCAGTGATGGCAGGGAGAGGGACAATGAGCAGTTCTTC. Its protein is CASSDGRERDNEQFF.

This rearrangement joins TRBV7-6 to TRBJ2-5; perhaps TRBD1 as D (5 bases). Germline V gene sequence: CDR1 SGHVS, CDR2 FNYEAQ. V was clipped by 4 bases and J by 5 bases, with 17 bases between them. The CDR3 sequence is 15 residues long. The CDR3 region has the DNA TGTGCCAGCAGCTATTATCCGGGCCCAGGGGAGACCCAGTACTTC. Translating gives CASSYYPGPGETQYF.

The rearrangement uses TRBV19 and TRBJ2-1; D is perhaps TRBD1 or TRBD2 (5 bases each). Germline loops: CDR1 LNHDA, CDR2 SQIVND (reference sequence). This CDR3 spans 14 amino acids. Trimming removed 5 bases from V and 8 bases from J, with 16 bases in between. The CDR3 loop is CASSSGTGTYEQFF. In DNA form, the CDR3 reads TGTGCCAGTAGTTCCGGGACGGGGACCTATGAGCAGTTCTTC.

This clonotype was observed a few times. The chain is built from TRBV7-9 and TRBJ1-1, with 9 bases matching TRBD1. CDR3 size: 16 residues. Germline CDR1 is SEHNR and CDR2 is FQNEAQ (reference sequence). Trimming removed 3 bases from V and 7 bases from J; junction bases left unmatched: 12. The CDR3 spells CASSFSHRGHSLEAFF. CDR3 in DNA: TGTGCCAGCAGCTTTTCCCACAGGGGGCATTCCCTTGAAGCTTTCTTT. The variable domain in full, with the rest retrieved from reference TRBV7-9 and TRBJ1-1, is DTGVSQNPRHKITKRGQNVTFRCDPISEHNRLYWYRQTLGQGPEFLTYFQNEAQLEKSRLLSDRFSAERPKGSFSTLEIQRTEQGDSAMYLCASSFSHRGHSLEAFFGQGTRLTVV.

The J gene is TRBJ2-1, the V gene TRBV27, with D perhaps TRBD2 (6 bases). With 0 bases removed from V and 7 bases from J, the gap between germline ends came to 19 bases. Germline V gene sequence: CDR1 MNHEY, CDR2 SMNVEV (reference sequence). CDR3 length: 17 amino acids. This CDR3 reads CASSLSLALRDINEQFF. The CDR3, as DNA: TGTGCCAGCAGTTTATCTCTTGCCCTGCGGGATATTAATGAGCAGTTCTTC.